These 9 T cell receptor beta chains came from one sample sequenced in a study of blood T cells in healthy people across ages. The second PCR ran roughly 6 to 11 cycles with a sample-barcoded 5' primer and J-beta primers. A single record per CDR3 protein comes from TCRdb applying MiXCR to the 5' RACE reads. The sample holds roughly 1.5 million distinct CDR3 sequences, about 45% seen once. The sequenced sample was blood. These receptors were collected from a woman under 30 in good health.

The chain uses TRBV19 and TRBJ2-1; 10 bases are shared with TRBD1. The CDR3 contains 15 residues. The V and J ends lost 3 bases and 3 bases, in that order; junction bases with no gene match: 2. CDR1 is LNHDA and CDR2 is SQIVND in the germline V gene (reference sequence). The CDR3, as DNA: TGTGCCAGTAGTATGGGACAGGGGCTCTACAATGAGCAGTTCTTC. This codes for CASSMGQGLYNEQFF.

The chain links TRBV7-2 to TRBJ1-4, with 12 bases lining up with TRBD1. This CDR3 spans 19 amino acids. Germline V gene lookup returns CDR1 SGHTA and CDR2 FQGNSA. V lost 0 bases to trimming and J lost 16 bases; unmatched junction nucleotides: 21. CDR3 in amino acids: CASSLAIRDRGPLMKNWFF. CDR3 DNA sequence: TGTGCCAGCAGCTTAGCCATACGGGACAGGGGGCCTCTAATGAAAAACTGGTTTTTT.

This sequence joins TRBV7-2 and TRBJ1-2; maybe TRBD1 (6 bases). Deletions cut 5 bases from V and 4 bases from J, with 14 bases between. The CDR3 is made up of 14 amino acids. The germline V gene has CDR1 SGHTA and CDR2 FQGNSA. The chain's CDR3 is CASSRPGHLYGYTF. DNA of the CDR3: TGTGCCAGCAGCAGACCGGGACACCTCTATGGCTACACCTTC.

The J gene is TRBJ2-3, the V gene TRBV5-1; 10 positions match TRBD2. CDR1 SGHRS and CDR2 YFSETQ come from the germline V gene. J lost 3 bases, V lost 1 base, and 5 bases had no gene match. The CDR3 has 16 residues. The CDR3 protein is CASSLLPSGRTDTQYF. As DNA, the CDR3 is TGCGCCAGCAGCTTGCTCCCTAGCGGGAGAACAGATACGCAGTATTTT.

This clonotype was detected only a few times. The genes are TRBV5-1 and TRBJ2-1; TRBD1 might be the D (5 bases). Germline V lookup: CDR1 SGHRS, CDR2 YFSETQ. Deletions cut 4 bases from V and 4 bases from J, with 15 bases between. This CDR3 contains 15 residues. CDR3 protein: CASSPQGGIYNEQFF. CDR3 sequence (DNA): TGCGCCAGCAGCCCGCAGGGTGGTATTTACAATGAGCAGTTCTTC.

The chain is built from TRBV2 and TRBJ2-6; D gene uncertain. Germline CDR1 SNHLY, CDR2 FYNNEI. V was trimmed by 6 bases and J by 0 bases, leaving 15 bases between them. This CDR3 is 17 amino acids long. The CDR3 region is CASRPRQGSSGANVLTF. The CDR3 DNA is TGTGCCAGCAGGCCGAGACAAGGCAGCTCTGGGGCCAACGTCCTGACTTTC.

The gene calls are TRBV3-1 and TRBJ1-2, with TRBD1 identical over 10 bases. Germline V CDR1 and CDR2: LGHDT, YNNKEL (reference sequence). The CDR3 length is 15 residues. The J segment lost 5 bases and the V segment lost 3 bases, leaving 6 bases of the junction unmatched. The CDR3 sequence: CASSHRDRGWYGYTF. The CDR3 bases are TGTGCCAGCAGCCACAGGGACAGGGGTTGGTATGGCTACACCTTC.

DNA of the CDR3: TGCGCCAGCAGCTTGACAGGGCCGCATCAGCCCCAGCATTTT. This sequence encodes CASSLTGPHQPQHF. V gene TRBV5-1 combines with J gene TRBJ1-5; D perhaps matches TRBD1 (6 bases). Germline-derived CDR1 and CDR2 are SGHRS and YFSETQ. With 1 base removed from V and 5 bases from J, the gap between germline ends came to 10 bases. The CDR3 totals 14 residues.

This clonotype was counted ten times or more. The chain carries TRBV12-3 or TRBV12-4 and TRBJ2-7; TRBD1 might be the D (6 bases). The V end lost 4 bases, the J end lost 4 bases, and 14 bases lay between the germline ends. The CDR3 runs 14 residues. The CDR3 sequence: CASSYTMDSYEQYF. CDR3 sequence (DNA): TGTGCCAGCAGTTATACTATGGACAGTTACGAGCAGTACTTC.